The 18 T cell receptor beta chains below come from one sample, sequenced in a study of neoadjuvant anti-PD-1 for oral cavity cancer. Sequencing used immunoSEQ multiplex PCR; TCRdb keeps in-frame clones, though not all of them. The sample shows about 14,000 clones, roughly 73% of them seen only once. The sequencing here drew on PBMCs, taken before nivolumab (anti-PD-1) treatment. Receptors originate from a person between 35 and 79 years old with oral cavity squamous cell carcinoma.

V gene TRBV2 combines with J gene TRBJ2-1; TRBD1 might be the D (8 bases). Per the germline V gene, CDR1 is SNHLY and CDR2 is FYNNEI. Trimming cost V 7 bases and J 10 bases, with 26 bases left between them. The CDR3 spans 16 residues. The CDR3: CASTLIQRDYRGEQFF. DNA of the CDR3: TGTGCCAGCACCCTTATACAGCGGGACTACAGGGGGGAGCAGTTCTTC.

V and J are TRBV5-1 and TRBJ2-1, with 13 bases matching TRBD2. The CDR3 consists of 16 residues. Germline CDR1 SGHRS, CDR2 YFSETQ. Germline trimming cut 0 bases from V and 7 bases from J; bases unmatched to any gene: 4. The chain's CDR3 is CASSLGGLAGINEQFF. The CDR3 region has the DNA TGCGCCAGCAGCTTGGGGGGACTAGCGGGAATAAATGAGCAGTTCTTC.

CDR3 coding DNA: TGTGCCAGCAGCCTTAACAGGCGCTCTGAAGCTTTCTTT. It specifies CASSLNRRSEAFF. This chain links TRBV5-4 with TRBJ1-1; weak D call: TRBD1 (5 bases). This CDR3 is built from 13 residues. In germline, CDR1 is SGHNT, CDR2 YYREEE (reference sequence). Trimming removed 4 bases at V and 6 bases at J, with 13 bases between.

This chain connects TRBV15 to TRBJ1-4; D might be TRBD1 (5 bases). The CDR3 is 18 amino acids. Trimming shortened V by 4 bases and J by 0 bases, and 18 bases separated the two germline ends. Germline lookup yields CDR1 LNHNV and CDR2 YYDKDF (reference sequence). CDR3 nucleotide sequence: TGTGCCACCAGCAAAGCCGGGACTAGTGGCGCAACTAATGAAAAACTGTTTTTT. This sequence encodes CATSKAGTSGATNEKLFF.

The V call is TRBV9, the J call TRBJ2-1; 12 positions agree with TRBD2. Germline V gives CDR1 SGDLS, CDR2 YYNGEE. The CDR3 sequence is 17 residues long. The trim removed 1 base at V and 4 bases at J, leaving 6 bases unmatched. CDR3 protein: CASSVRLAGGQYNEQFF. In DNA, the CDR3 is TGTGCCAGCAGCGTACGCCTAGCGGGAGGGCAGTACAATGAGCAGTTCTTC.

The chain recombines TRBV7-9 with TRBJ1-1; D unclear. The germline gives CDR1 SEHNR, CDR2 FQNEAQ (reference sequence). The CDR3 totals 12 residues. Trimming pared 5 bases from V and 4 bases from J, leaving 8 bases between. CDR3 coding DNA: TGTGCCAGCAGCCACATACGCACTGAAGCTTTCTTT. Translating gives CASSHIRTEAFF.

The chain recombines TRBV5-1 with TRBJ1-3, with 10 bases matching TRBD1. The germline gives CDR1 SGHRS, CDR2 YFSETQ. This CDR3 is 14 amino acids long. The V and J ends lost 0 bases and 7 bases, in that order; junction bases with no gene match: 1. CDR3 DNA sequence: TGCGCCAGCAGCTTGGCGGGACAGGGGAACACCATATATTTT. Amino acids: CASSLAGQGNTIYF. Drawing the rest from reference TRBV5-1 and TRBJ1-3, the complete variable domain is KAGVTQTPRYLIKTRGQQVTLSCSPISGHRSVSWYQQTPGQGLQFLFEYFSETQRNKGNFPGRFSGRQFSNSRSEMNVSTLELGDSALYLCASSLAGQGNTIYFGEGSWLTVV.

The chain employs TRBV27 and TRBJ2-7; 7 bases are a match to TRBD1. The CDR3 sequence is 17 residues long. V lost 1 base, J lost 1 base, and 10 bases stayed unmatched. CDR1 and CDR2 (germline): MNHEY, SMNVEV (reference sequence). CDR3 sequence reads: CASSLWGTGTVSYEQYF. The CDR3 coding sequence is TGTGCCAGCAGTTTATGGGGGACCGGGACAGTGTCCTACGAGCAGTACTTC.

V usage is TRBV7-2 and J usage is TRBJ2-7; 11 bases are a match to TRBD1. The trim removed 5 bases at V and 2 bases at J, leaving 8 bases unmatched. The CDR3 extends over 16 amino acids. CDR1 and CDR2 (germline): SGHTA, FQGNSA. CDR3 protein: CASSPMGDRGTYEQYF. The CDR3 nucleotides read TGTGCCAGCAGCCCGATGGGGGACAGGGGGACCTACGAGCAGTACTTC. Drawing the rest from reference TRBV7-2 and TRBJ2-7, the complete variable domain is GAGVSQSPSNKVTEKGKDVELRCDPISGHTALYWYRQSLGQGLEFLIYFQGNSAPDKSGLPSDRFSAERTGGSVSTLTIQRTQQEDSAVYLCASSPMGDRGTYEQYFGPGTRLTVT.

V and J are TRBV27 and TRBJ2-1, with TRBD2 identical over 8 bases. From germline, CDR1 is MNHEY and CDR2 SMNVEV (reference sequence). The CDR3 is made up of 16 amino acids. Unmatched junction bases numbered 12, after V lost 5 bases and J lost 6 bases. The CDR3 sequence: CASSPLLSGGANEQFF. CDR3 in DNA: TGTGCCAGCAGTCCCCTCCTCAGCGGGGGTGCCAATGAGCAGTTCTTC.

The genes are TRBV30 and TRBJ1-2; TRBD1 matches 12 bases. Germline CDR1 is GTSNPN and CDR2 is SVGIG (reference sequence). V shed 7 bases and J 8 bases; nucleotides not matched to a gene: 2. The CDR3 spans 11 residues. CDR3 in DNA: TGTGCCTCCGGGACAGGGGGCGGCTACACCTTC. It specifies CASGTGGGYTF.

The chain employs TRBV7-8 and TRBJ1-2; 10 positions agree with TRBD1. The CDR3 runs 17 residues. CDR1 and CDR2 (germline): SGHVS, FQNEAQ. The J segment lost 4 bases and the V segment lost 0 bases, leaving 8 bases of the junction unmatched. CDR3 sequence: CASSLATGTGASYGYTF. The CDR3 nucleotides are TGTGCCAGCAGCTTAGCAACCGGGACAGGGGCTTCCTATGGCTACACCTTC. Full variable domain (rest looked up from reference TRBV7-8 and TRBJ1-2): GAGVSQSPRYKVAKRGQDVALRCDPISGHVSLFWYQQALGQGPEFLTYFQNEAQLDKSGLPSDRFFAERPEGSVSTLKIQRTQQEDSAVYLCASSLATGTGASYGYTFGSGTRLTVV.

The chain employs TRBV2 and TRBJ1-3; 7 bases are shared with TRBD1. The CDR3 sequence is 15 residues long. Germline assignment: CDR1 SNHLY and CDR2 FYNNEI. V shed 4 bases and J 5 bases; nucleotides not matched to a gene: 8. In nucleotides, the CDR3 is TGTGCCAGCAGTGCGGGGACAGCTTGGCGAAACACCATATATTTT. Translation: CASSAGTAWRNTIYF. Drawing the rest from reference TRBV2 and TRBJ1-3, the complete variable domain is EPEVTQTPSHQVTQMGQEVILRCVPISNHLYFYWYRQILGQKVEFLVSFYNNEISEKSEIFDDQFSVERPDGSNFTLKIRSTKLEDSAMYFCASSAGTAWRNTIYFGEGSWLTVV.

The chain couples TRBV2 to TRBJ2-3, with D perhaps TRBD2 (5 bases). Germline V lookup: CDR1 SNHLY, CDR2 FYNNEI. The CDR3 is 14 amino acids. Trimming removed 6 bases from V and 0 bases from J, with 10 bases in between. CDR3 in DNA: TGTGCCAGCAGCGGTTGGAGGAGCACAGATACGCAGTATTTT. As protein: CASSGWRSTDTQYF.

The chain combines TRBV7-3 with TRBJ1-2; no firm D call. The length of the CDR3 is 14 residues. V was cut by 5 bases and J by 4 bases, with 14 bases left in between. Per the germline V gene, CDR1 is SGHTA and CDR2 is FQGTGA. DNA of the CDR3: TGTGCCAGCAGCCCCCAGGAATTAGCCTATGGCTACACCTTC. Translated: CASSPQELAYGYTF. The variable domain in full, with the rest retrieved from reference TRBV7-3 and TRBJ1-2, is GAGVSQTPSNKVTEKGKYVELRCDPISGHTALYWYRQSLGQGPEFLIYFQGTGAADDSGLPNDRFFAVRPEGSVSTLKIQRTERGDSAVYLCASSPQELAYGYTFGSGTRLTVV.

This chain links TRBV7-9 with TRBJ1-5; 7 nucleotides agree with TRBD1. CDR1 and CDR2 (germline): SEHNR, FQNEAQ (reference sequence). V lost 5 bases and J lost 7; bases outside the gene matches: 8. The length of the CDR3 is 14 residues. CDR3 coding DNA: TGTGCCAGCAGCGAGACAGGGCAAGGACAGCCCCAGCATTTT. Its translation is CASSETGQGQPQHF.

The chain combines TRBV7-9 with TRBJ2-7, with D perhaps TRBD2 (5 bases). V lost 5 bases to trimming and J lost 1 base, with 24 bases between them. This CDR3 region has 18 residues. Germline-derived CDR1 and CDR2 are SEHNR and FQNEAQ (reference sequence). The CDR3 region is CASSRRSSGEQISYEQYF. In DNA form, the CDR3 reads TGTGCCAGCAGCCGCCGTTCAAGCGGTGAACAGATTTCCTACGAGCAGTACTTC.

The chain carries TRBV11-2 and TRBJ2-3; a weak D match, TRBD1 (5 bases). V was clipped by 1 base and J by 5 bases, with 10 bases between them. Germline CDR1 is SGHAT and CDR2 is FQNNGV. There are 14 residues in the CDR3. CDR3 amino acids: CASSLGTPRDTQYF. The CDR3 DNA is TGTGCCAGCAGCTTAGGGACACCGAGAGATACGCAGTATTTT.